Listed here is a single T cell receptor beta chain. No antigen is known for it. The donors belonged to the roughly 130-subject validation cohort, separate from the 666-subject first cohort. The V gene lost 0 bases and the J gene lost 0 bases, with 13 bases spanning the gap. Germline V gives CDR1 SGHVS, CDR2 FQNEAQ. The CDR3 totals 17 residues. The data derive from a study of cytomegalovirus exposure and HLA in healthy donors. Study results and limitations: A few CMV-associated chains proved CMV antigen-specific in vitro. Rarity marked most TCR sequences, yet some public TCRs occurred in many donors. A later analysis found first-cohort TCR clusters tended to co-occur in the approximately 110 validation repertoires.

Only in-frame clones appear in the TCRdb table, and some are missing; sequencing was by immunoSEQ multiplex PCR. The sample consists of a few hundred thousand clones, roughly 89% of them appearing once. The sequencing sample was made of PBMCs. This sequence was found in a woman aged 18 to 35 in good health and CMV-seronegative. The gene calls are TRBV7-8 and TRBJ2-3, with D perhaps matching TRBD2 (6 bases). The CDR3 DNA reads TGTGCCAGCAGCTTAGCGCGGCGGGGCCATAGCACAGATACGCAGTATTTT. Its translation is CASSLARRGHSTDTQYF.